This section outlines one T cell receptor beta chain sequence together with its context. The antigen is undetermined. This record belongs to a study of CD8 T cells in ankylosing spondylitis. Germline CDR1 and CDR2: SGDLS and YYNGEE. This CDR3 has 14 amino acids. The V end lost 3 bases, the J end lost 4 bases, and 10 bases lay between the germline ends. Study-level points and caveats: Disease-linked clones were reportedly significantly enriched in matched ankylosing spondylitis synovial fluid.

Libraries for TCR beta were made by quantitative 5'-RACE with molecular barcodes. Each CDR3 protein is one row after TCRdb ran MiXCR on the 5' RACE reads. The table has roughly 230,000 distinct CDR3 sequences, 15% to 20% seen once; the top ten hold about a third. The receptor's source is a male donor with ankylosing spondylitis or in good health (not recorded which). The sample comprised blood, either unsorted or a sorted T cell fraction (not recorded which). The chain uses TRBV9 and TRBJ2-2; D is unclear. CDR3: CASSAPPSTGELFF. The CDR3, as DNA: TGTGCCAGCAGCGCCCCCCCAAGCACCGGGGAGCTGTTTTTT.